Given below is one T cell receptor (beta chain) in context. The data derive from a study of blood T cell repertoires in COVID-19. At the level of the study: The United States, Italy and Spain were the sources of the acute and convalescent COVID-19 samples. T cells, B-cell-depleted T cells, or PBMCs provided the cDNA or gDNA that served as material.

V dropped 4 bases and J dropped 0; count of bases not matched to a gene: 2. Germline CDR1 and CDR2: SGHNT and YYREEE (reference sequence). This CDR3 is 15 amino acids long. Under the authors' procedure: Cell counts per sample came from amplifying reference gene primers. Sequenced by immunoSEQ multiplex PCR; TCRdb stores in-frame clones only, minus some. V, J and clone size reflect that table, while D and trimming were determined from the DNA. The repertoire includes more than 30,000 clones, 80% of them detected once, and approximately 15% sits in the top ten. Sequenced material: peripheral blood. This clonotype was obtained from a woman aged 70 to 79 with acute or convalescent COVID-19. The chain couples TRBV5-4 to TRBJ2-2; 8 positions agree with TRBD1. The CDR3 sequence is CASSRGQANTGELFF. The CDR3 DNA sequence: TGTGCCAGCAGCCGGGGACAGGCGAACACCGGGGAGCTGTTTTTT. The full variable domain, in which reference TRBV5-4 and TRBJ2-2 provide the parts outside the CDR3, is ETGVTQSPTHLIKTRGQQVTLRCSSQSGHNTVSWYQQALGQGPQFIFQYYREEENGRGNFPPRFSGLQFPNYSSELNVNALELDDSALYLCASSRGQANTGELFFGEGSRLTVL.